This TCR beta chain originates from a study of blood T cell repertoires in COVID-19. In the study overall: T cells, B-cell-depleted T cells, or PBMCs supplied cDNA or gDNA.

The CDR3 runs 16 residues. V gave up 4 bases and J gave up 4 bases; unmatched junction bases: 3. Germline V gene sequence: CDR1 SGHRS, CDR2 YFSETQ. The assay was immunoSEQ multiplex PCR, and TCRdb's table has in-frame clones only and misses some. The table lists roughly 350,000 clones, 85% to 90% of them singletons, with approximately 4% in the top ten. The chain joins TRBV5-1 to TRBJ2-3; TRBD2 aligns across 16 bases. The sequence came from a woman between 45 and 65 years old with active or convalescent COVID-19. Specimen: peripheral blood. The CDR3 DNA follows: TGCGCCAGCAGCGGGGGACTAGCGGGAGGGCCAGATACGCAGTATTTT. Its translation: CASSGGLAGGPDTQYF.